The source of this T cell receptor beta chain is a study of cytomegalovirus exposure and HLA in healthy donors. V shed 3 bases and J shed 2 bases, with 8 bases lying between them. This CDR3 has 14 residues. Germline CDR1 is SNHLY and CDR2 is FYNNEI. This clone occurred a few times. Its target is not known. Vbeta (60) and Jbeta (13) primers were used in the PCR. The table came from immunoSEQ multiplex PCR; TCRdb's copy has only in-frame clones and leaves some out. The data contain around 150,000 clones, more than 70% of them singletons. Findings and limits, study-wide: For cytomegalovirus status, the classifier reportedly gave diagnoses with high specificity and sensitivity. Productive status was seen about 87% or about 30% of the time for most TCR beta V segments in an earlier analysis.

The donors, nominally healthy at sampling, likely had unrecorded immune exposures. The receptor's source is a middle-aged man in good health and CMV-seronegative. Sample: PBMCs. The rearrangement links TRBV2 to TRBJ1-5; D unresolved. CDR3 loop: CASSDGFRNQPQHF. In DNA, the CDR3 is TGTGCCAGCAGTGACGGGTTCCGCAATCAGCCCCAGCATTTT.